This T cell receptor (beta chain) emerged from a study of radiotherapy plus CTLA-4 blockade in lung cancer (dated by TCRdb to 2017 to 2018). About the study as a whole: Among the enrolled patients, approximately 18% had an objective response, and 31% reached disease control.

The method was the immunoSEQ multiplex PCR assay. The immuneACCESS repertoire file appears here via TCRdb, limited to in-frame rearrangements. These files lack a portion of the clones; in checked studies, under half of the deficit traces to unresolved V genes, and the cause of the others is not known. The sample table records approximately 94,000 clones; approximately 80% of these occur just once. The ten largest clones take up roughly 24% of the sample. The CDR3 starts with the cysteine, ends with the phenylalanine, and has 13 residues. Only CDR3 DNA remains: 39 bases, in frame from the first base. V sheds 5 bases and J sheds 6 bases, leaving 15 bases between their ends. CDR1 and CDR2, per the germline V gene (reference sequence), are SGHNT and YYREEE. Of note for this clone: Its antigen is currently not known. Per-base quality was not reported, and no clone a single base away is much larger than it.

Overall study results and their limits: After treatment with radiotherapy and ipilimumab, TCR clones that originated in tumors expanded in peripheral blood. Early dynamic changes in blood T cell clones, together with increased serum interferon-beta after radiation, were reported as the strongest predictors of response.

In this study, focal radiation therapy paired with CTLA-4 blockade (ipilimumab) was tested in patients who had chemo-refractory metastatic non-small-cell lung cancer. The source was peripheral blood, collected from a patient treated with radiotherapy plus ipilimumab. This clonotype originated in a human donor with non-small cell lung cancer that progressed on radiotherapy plus ipilimumab. This sequence uses TRBV5-4 and TRBJ2-7; a tentative D call is TRBD1 (5 bases match). CDR3 region: CASSLEQGTEQYF. In nucleotide form, the sequence is TGTGCCAGCAGTCTCGAGCAGGGTACCGAGCAGTACTTC.